A single T cell receptor (beta chain) is shown here with its context. Its specific antigen is unknown. Within one base of it there is no much larger clone, and no base qualities were kept. In total, 600 or so healthy bone marrow donors made up the cohort. At the time of sampling, every cohort member was nominally healthy, though immune exposures that went unrecorded were likely present. The donor was CMV seronegative and belonged to the group of approximately 320 seronegative cohort members. Each donor provided a peripheral blood sample, and peripheral blood mononuclear cells were used for TCR beta sequencing. Genomic DNA extraction from the blood cell samples was performed with the Qiagen DNeasy Blood Extraction Kit. These data originate in a study of cytomegalovirus exposure and HLA in healthy donors (dated by TCRdb to 2015 to 2018). About the investigation overall: According to an earlier analysis of several hundred of the donors, roughly 180 million T cells yielded roughly 100 million unique TCR beta sequences and more than 250 Gb of sequence data. Roughly 320 gigabases of sequencing data and approximately 92 million unique TCR sequences made up an early release that covered roughly 670 HLA-typed donors. Of the approximately 400 genotyped donors, roughly 76% were placed in the genetic ancestry cluster associated with self-reported Caucasian donors. The aim of the study was to test whether cataloging public T cell receptors could identify signatures of past pathogen exposure. The study used immunosequencing to profile the T cell repertoires of 600 to 850 subjects and linked those repertoires to cytomegalovirus serostatus. Besides the first cohort of under 700 subjects, a separate validation cohort made up of 120 different subjects was used. High-throughput TCR immunosequencing, statistical association of individual TCRs with disease status, and machine learning were combined to predict cytomegalovirus infection status. A later analysis re-examined previously published TCR beta repertoires from 610 or so donors and added high-resolution HLA genotyping to investigate patterns of TCR occurrence. Rather than using new phenotypic data, the later analysis identified candidate immune exposures from TCR beta sequences and from how often those sequences occurred across donors. An earlier analysis of 587 of the donors used high-throughput TCR beta sequencing to judge whether each TCR beta V gene segment behaved as functional or pseudogenic. Alongside the repertoire data, information on donor age, sex, ethnicity and CMV serostatus was compiled. In a later genetic analysis, genome-wide SNP genotypes for about 55% of the roughly 700 donors were used, and that subset was treated as a discovery cohort. Every repertoire in the discovery cohort had been generated on one and the same sequencing platform. Both class I and class II loci were covered by HLA typing, at four-digit resolution. Typing coverage varied by locus: about 620-640 donors for A, B, C, DRB1 and DQB1; 522 for DQA1; over 600 for DPA1; roughly 470 for DPB1. Because of strong linkage in the cohort, four or five DR-DQ haplotypes were treated as single units for association and clustering. Across some 400 genotyped donors of the cohort, an average of approximately 240,000 unique TCR beta nucleotide sequences per donor were sequenced, and roughly 20% of those sequences were non-productive.

Receptors were amplified or captured by the immunoSEQ multiplex PCR assay. A mixture of 60 forward primers for TCR Vbeta segments and 13 reverse primers for TCR Jbeta segments was used in the multiplex PCR. The CDR3 region of rearranged TCR beta genes was amplified from genomic DNA with a multiplex PCR assay. On the Illumina HiSeq System, the amplified TCR beta libraries were sequenced as 87-base-pair reads. The study's processing was this. Across the 500 to 750 repertoires, a later analysis counted tens of millions of unique TCR beta chains, 9.5 million to 12 million of which were shared by at least two donors. Raw reads were error-corrected and collapsed into unique sequences by a nearest-neighbor algorithm in which closely related sequences were merged to remove PCR and sequencing errors. V, D and J gene segments were assigned by aligning CDR3 sequences to IMGT reference sequences. For a sequence to be retained, a match of at least six nucleotides was required to both a V gene segment and a J gene segment. Rearrangements were classified as productive when the CDR3 lacked stop codons and remained in frame with V and J, and all other rearrangements were classified as non-productive. CDR3 was defined by IMGT convention, running from the second conserved V-encoded cysteine to the conserved J-encoded phenylalanine. The earlier analysis of a few hundred of the donors excluded any sequence lacking an unambiguous match to a single V gene segment. In an earlier analysis of some 590 of the donors, a V segment was called functional when productive rearrangements were above 56.7%, and segregating when the standard deviation between donors exceeded 5%. A statistical classification framework was built to diagnose cytomegalovirus status from the catalog of TCR beta chain sequences. In a later analysis, V and J genes were assigned by comparing TCR nucleotide sequences against IMGT/GENE-DB human TR gene sequences. Using the TCRdist pipeline, a later analysis assigned CDR3 sequences along with most-parsimonious VDJ recombination scenarios. A later analysis defined each TCR beta chain by its CDR3 amino acid sequence plus V-gene family, and excluded reads lacking a unique V-gene family. As a way to deal with suspected cross-contamination and a sequencing artifact, a later analysis dropped more than 500 nucleotide sequences that were highly shared and had low generation probability. In a later analysis, a clonal expansion index was calculated for each public chain from normalized within-repertoire ranks of inferred template counts. In a later analysis, generation probabilities were computed using a VDJ recombination model fitted to out-of-frame rearrangements, and the results were checked against IGoR. Hypergeometric tests were used in a later analysis to score TCR-TCR, TCR-HLA and TCR-CMV co-occurrence, with a repertoire-size bias correction applied to the TCR pairs. To estimate false discovery rates, a later analysis permuted the HLA or CMV assignments 20 times. A later analysis grouped co-occurring TCRs with DBSCAN, adding TCRdist sequence similarity when clustering within HLA-allele-positive subsets. For co-occurrence clustering, repertoires with fewer than 30,000 or more than 120,000 public chains were excluded, along with about five repertoires with anomalous nucleotide sharing. TCRdb stores this immuneACCESS table with in-frame sequences only. Part of the clones is absent; in the studies checked, under half of the shortfall reflects unresolved V genes, and no reason is known for the rest. From that table come the V and J calls and clone size; the DNA was used to work out D and trimming. Here the sample has about 140,000 clones; roughly 76% occur a single time. Over 0.95% of the sample goes to the ten largest clones.

Here is what the overall study found, with its caveats: When HLA alleles, especially DR and DQ, strongly co-occurred, TCR associations were difficult to assign to individual alleles. Most TCR sequences were observed very rarely across donors, whereas some public TCRs were present in many individuals. Specific HLA alleles were associated with some 15,000 TCR beta sequences at a false discovery rate of 0.05 in a later analysis. In the study, 164 TCR beta chains were listed as associated with cytomegalovirus. A later genetic analysis associated a missense DCLRE1C variant with V-gene and J-gene trimming of TCR beta chains, and an independent cohort replicated the association. In a later analysis, HLA-associated TCR beta chains showed more clonal expansion and lower generation probabilities than non-associated chains that were equally common. A further reported finding was that TCR beta sequences accurately predicted the HLA-A and HLA-B alleles for most subjects in the first cohort. Several of the top co-occurrence clusters appeared to be linked to parvovirus B19, influenza, CMV and Epstein-Barr virus, according to a later analysis. CMV serostatus was the only immune exposure information available for the cohort. The presence/absence analyses assumed that sequencing depth was roughly uniform across donors, and that assumption may not be true. The earlier analysis of a few hundred of the donors excluded some 16 rarely observed V segments, including chromosome 9 orphons, because counts were too low. Correlated functional status among segregating V segments might reflect linkage disequilibrium, but an unknown experimental factor could not be ruled out. It was suggested by the authors that the approach could potentially be generalized to other disease states and immunological phenotypes. Because HLA typing was unavailable for some donors at each locus, only the typed subset was used in association tests. The classifier was reported to diagnose cytomegalovirus status with high specificity and sensitivity in both the original cohort and the validation cohort. According to a later analysis, most CMV-associated TCR beta chains appeared to be HLA-restricted, and the HLA associations seemed to be driven largely by CMV exposure. In a later analysis, the rate of TCR association differed among HLA loci, with DRB1 alleles having the most associated TCRs and HLA-C alleles having the fewest. In an earlier analysis of 587 of the donors, most TCR beta V segments were observed in productive rearrangements about 87% or about 30% of the time, broadly matching IMGT annotations. A cluster of highly shared sequence variants was judged likely to represent a technical artifact of the sequencing pipeline. A few of the identified cytomegalovirus-associated TCR beta chains were confirmed in vitro to be specific for cytomegalovirus antigens. This cohort had only TCR beta chains sequenced, and the lack of alpha or paired-chain data limited which features could be detected. According to a later genetic analysis, donors in an Asian-associated ancestry cluster had fewer N-insertions in productive TCRs than the approximately 650-donor mean.

The TCR comes from a female donor in good health and CMV-seronegative. Sequencing was performed on PBMCs.

At the DNA level, the sequence is TGTGCCTGGACTGTCCGGACAGGGCGAGGGGAGACCCAGTACTTC. Translated, this gives CAWTVRTGRGETQYF. Recombination connected TRBV30 to TRBJ2-5, and 8 junction bases match TRBD1. Trimming accounts for 4 bases at V and 5 bases at J, while the number of junction bases matched to no gene is 12. The cysteine opens and the phenylalanine closes a CDR3 of 15 amino acids. Of the read, only the CDR3 DNA is kept; its 45 bases are in frame from base 1. The germline V gene (reference sequence) sets CDR1 to GTSNPN and CDR2 to SVGIG.